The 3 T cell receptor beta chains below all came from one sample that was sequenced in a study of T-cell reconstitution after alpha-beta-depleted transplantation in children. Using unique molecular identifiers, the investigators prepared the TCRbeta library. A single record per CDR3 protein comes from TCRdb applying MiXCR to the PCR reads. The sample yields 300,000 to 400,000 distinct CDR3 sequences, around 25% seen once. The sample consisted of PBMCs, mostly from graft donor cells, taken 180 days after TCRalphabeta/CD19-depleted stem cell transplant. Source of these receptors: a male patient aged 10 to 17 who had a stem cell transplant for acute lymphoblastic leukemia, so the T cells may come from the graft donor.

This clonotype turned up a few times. The CDR3 bases are TGTGCCAGCAGTTACTCGAGAACAGGGGATAGCAATCAGCCCCAGCATTTT. Translating gives CASSYSRTGDSNQPQHF. This chain joins TRBV6-5 and TRBJ1-5, with 7 bases lining up with TRBD1. CDR1 and CDR2 from the germline V gene are MNHEY and SVGAGI. Trimming cost V 0 bases and J 0 bases; bases outside gene matches: 5. The CDR3 loop spans 17 amino acids.

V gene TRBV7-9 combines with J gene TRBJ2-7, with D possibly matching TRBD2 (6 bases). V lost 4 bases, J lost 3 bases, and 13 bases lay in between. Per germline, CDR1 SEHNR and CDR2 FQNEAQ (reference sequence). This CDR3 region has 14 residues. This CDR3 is CASSSTREYYEQYF. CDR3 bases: TGTGCCAGCAGCTCAACTCGGGAGTACTACGAGCAGTACTTC.

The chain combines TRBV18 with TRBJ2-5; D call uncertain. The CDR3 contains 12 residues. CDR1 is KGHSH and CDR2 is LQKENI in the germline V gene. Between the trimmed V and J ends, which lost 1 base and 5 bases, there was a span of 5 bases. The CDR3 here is CASSPQRETQYF. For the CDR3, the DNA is TGTGCCAGCTCACCACAACGCGAGACCCAGTACTTC. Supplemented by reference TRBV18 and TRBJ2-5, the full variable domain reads NAGVMQNPRHLVRRRGQEARLRCSPMKGHSHVYWYRQLPEEGLKFMVYLQKENIIDESGMPKERFSAEFPKEGPSILRIQQVVRGDSAAYFCASSPQRETQYFGPGTRLLVL.